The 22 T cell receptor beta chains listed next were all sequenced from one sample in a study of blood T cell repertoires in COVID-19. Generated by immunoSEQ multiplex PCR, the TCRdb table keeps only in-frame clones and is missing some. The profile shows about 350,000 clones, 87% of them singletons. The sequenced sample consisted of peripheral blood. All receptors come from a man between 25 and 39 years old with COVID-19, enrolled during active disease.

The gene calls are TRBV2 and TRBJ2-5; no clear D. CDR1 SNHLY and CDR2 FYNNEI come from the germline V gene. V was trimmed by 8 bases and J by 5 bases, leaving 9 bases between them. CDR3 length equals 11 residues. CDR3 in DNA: TGTGCCAGCCTCTTGGAGGAGACCCAGTACTTC. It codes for CASLLEETQYF.

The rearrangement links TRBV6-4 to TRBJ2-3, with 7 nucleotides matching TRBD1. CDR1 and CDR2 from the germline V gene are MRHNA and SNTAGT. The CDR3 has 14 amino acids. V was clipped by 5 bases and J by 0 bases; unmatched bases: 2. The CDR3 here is CASSPQGSTDTQYF. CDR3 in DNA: TGTGCCAGCAGTCCACAGGGGAGCACAGATACGCAGTATTTT.

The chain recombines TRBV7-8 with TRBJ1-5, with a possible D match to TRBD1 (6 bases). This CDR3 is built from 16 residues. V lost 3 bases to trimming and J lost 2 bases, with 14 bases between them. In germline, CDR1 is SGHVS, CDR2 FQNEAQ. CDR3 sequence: CASSLNDDRRNQPQHF. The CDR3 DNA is TGTGCCAGCAGCTTGAACGACGACAGGCGCAATCAGCCCCAGCATTTT.

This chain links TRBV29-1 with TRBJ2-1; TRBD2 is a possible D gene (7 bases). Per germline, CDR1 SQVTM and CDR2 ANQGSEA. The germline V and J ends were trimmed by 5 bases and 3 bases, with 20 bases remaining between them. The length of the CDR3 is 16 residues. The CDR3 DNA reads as TGCAGCGTTCCCCTTGGGGGGGACATTATCTACAATGAGCAGTTCTTC. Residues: CSVPLGGDIIYNEQFF.

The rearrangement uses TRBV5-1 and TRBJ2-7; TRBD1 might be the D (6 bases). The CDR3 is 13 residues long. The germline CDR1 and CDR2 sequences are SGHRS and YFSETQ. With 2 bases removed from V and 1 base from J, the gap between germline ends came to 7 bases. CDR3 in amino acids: CASSFGQSYEQYF. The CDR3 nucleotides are TGCGCCAGCAGCTTTGGACAGTCCTACGAGCAGTACTTC.

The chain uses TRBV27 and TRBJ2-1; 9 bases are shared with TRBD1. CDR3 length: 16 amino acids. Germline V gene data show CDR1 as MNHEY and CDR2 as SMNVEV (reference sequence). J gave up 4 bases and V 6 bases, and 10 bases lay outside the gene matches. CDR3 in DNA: TGTGCCAGCAGCCCCGGGACAGGGACCTTATACAATGAGCAGTTCTTC. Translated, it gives CASSPGTGTLYNEQFF.

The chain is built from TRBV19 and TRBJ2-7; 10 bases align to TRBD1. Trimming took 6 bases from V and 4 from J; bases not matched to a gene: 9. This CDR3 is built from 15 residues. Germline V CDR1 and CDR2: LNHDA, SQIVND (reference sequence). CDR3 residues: CASSSPGQGDYEQYF. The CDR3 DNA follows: TGTGCCAGTAGCTCCCCTGGACAGGGGGATTACGAGCAGTACTTC.

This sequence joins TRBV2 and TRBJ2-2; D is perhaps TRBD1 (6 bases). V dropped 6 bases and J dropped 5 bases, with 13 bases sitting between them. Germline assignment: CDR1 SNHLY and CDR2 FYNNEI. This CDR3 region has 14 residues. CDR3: CASRPERGTGELFF. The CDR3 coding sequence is TGTGCCAGCAGACCCGAAAGGGGGACCGGGGAGCTGTTTTTT.

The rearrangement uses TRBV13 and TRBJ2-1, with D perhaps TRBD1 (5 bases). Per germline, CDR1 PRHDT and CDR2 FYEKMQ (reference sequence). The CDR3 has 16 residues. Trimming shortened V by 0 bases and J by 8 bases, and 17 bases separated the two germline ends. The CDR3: CASSLGGMVGAHEQFF. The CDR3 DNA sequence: TGTGCCAGCAGCTTAGGAGGTATGGTAGGGGCACATGAGCAGTTCTTC.

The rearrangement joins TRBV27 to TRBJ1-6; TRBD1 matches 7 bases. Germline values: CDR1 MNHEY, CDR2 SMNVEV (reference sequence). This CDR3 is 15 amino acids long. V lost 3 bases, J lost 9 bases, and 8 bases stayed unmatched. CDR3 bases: TGTGCCAGCAGTTTGACCGGACAGGAGAGTTCACCCCTCCACTTT. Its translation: CASSLTGQESSPLHF.

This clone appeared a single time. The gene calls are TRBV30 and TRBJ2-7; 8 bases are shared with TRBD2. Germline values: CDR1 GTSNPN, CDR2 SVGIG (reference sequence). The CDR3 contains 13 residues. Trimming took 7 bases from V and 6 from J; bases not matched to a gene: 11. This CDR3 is CASSKGGGLEQYF. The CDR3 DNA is TGTGCCTCCTCCAAGGGCGGGGGGCTCGAGCAGTACTTC.

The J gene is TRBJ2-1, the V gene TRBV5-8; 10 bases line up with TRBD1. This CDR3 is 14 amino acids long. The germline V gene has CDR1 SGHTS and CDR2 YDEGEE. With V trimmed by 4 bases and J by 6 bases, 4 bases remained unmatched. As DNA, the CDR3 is TGTGCCAGCAGCCCAGACAGGGGGCCCAATGAGCAGTTCTTC. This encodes CASSPDRGPNEQFF.

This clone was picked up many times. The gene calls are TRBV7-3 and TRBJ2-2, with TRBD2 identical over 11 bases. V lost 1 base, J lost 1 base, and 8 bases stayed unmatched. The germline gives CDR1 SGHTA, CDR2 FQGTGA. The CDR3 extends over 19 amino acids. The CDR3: CASSLKGTSGSLNTGELFF. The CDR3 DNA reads TGTGCCAGCAGCTTAAAAGGGACTAGCGGATCCCTGAACACCGGGGAGCTGTTTTTT. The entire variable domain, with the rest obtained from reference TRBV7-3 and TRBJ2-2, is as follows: GAGVSQTPSNKVTEKGKYVELRCDPISGHTALYWYRQSLGQGPEFLIYFQGTGAADDSGLPNDRFFAVRPEGSVSTLKIQRTERGDSAVYLCASSLKGTSGSLNTGELFFGEGSRLTVL.

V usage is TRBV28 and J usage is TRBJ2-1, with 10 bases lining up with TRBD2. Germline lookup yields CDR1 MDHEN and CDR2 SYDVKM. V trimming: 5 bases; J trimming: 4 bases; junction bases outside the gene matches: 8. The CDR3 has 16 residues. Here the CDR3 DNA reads TGTGCCAGCAGTGCATACACTAGCGGGACATACAATGAGCAGTTCTTC. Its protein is CASSAYTSGTYNEQFF.

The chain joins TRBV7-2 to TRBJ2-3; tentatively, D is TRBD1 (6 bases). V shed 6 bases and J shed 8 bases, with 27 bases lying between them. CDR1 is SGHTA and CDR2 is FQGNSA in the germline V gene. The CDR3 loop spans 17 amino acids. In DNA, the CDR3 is TGTGCCAGCAGAACGGGGCTGGACAGATCCCGAATCGGTACGCAGTATTTT. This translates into CASRTGLDRSRIGTQYF.

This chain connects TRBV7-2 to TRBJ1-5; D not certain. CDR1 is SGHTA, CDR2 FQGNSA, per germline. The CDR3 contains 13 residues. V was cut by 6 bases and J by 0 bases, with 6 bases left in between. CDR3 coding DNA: TGTGCCAGCAGAATGTATAGCAATCAGCCCCAGCATTTT. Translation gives CASRMYSNQPQHF.

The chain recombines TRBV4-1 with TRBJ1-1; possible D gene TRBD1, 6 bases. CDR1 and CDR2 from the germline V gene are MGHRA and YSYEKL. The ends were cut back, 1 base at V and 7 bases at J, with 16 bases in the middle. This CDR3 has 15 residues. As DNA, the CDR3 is TGCGCCAGCAGCCAAGTTGGGGGCAAACGGAATGAAGCTTTCTTT. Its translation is CASSQVGGKRNEAFF.

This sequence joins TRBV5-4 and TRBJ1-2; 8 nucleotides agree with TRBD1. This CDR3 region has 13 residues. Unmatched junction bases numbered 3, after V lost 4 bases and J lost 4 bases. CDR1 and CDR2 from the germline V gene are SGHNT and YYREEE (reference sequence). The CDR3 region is CASSLGQVYGYTF. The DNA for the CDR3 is TGTGCCAGCAGCCTGGGACAGGTCTATGGCTACACCTTC.

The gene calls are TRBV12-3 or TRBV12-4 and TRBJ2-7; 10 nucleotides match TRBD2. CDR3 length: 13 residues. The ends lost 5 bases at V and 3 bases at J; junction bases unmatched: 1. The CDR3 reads CASSPSGGYEQYF. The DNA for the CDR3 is TGTGCCAGCAGTCCTAGCGGGGGCTACGAGCAGTACTTC.

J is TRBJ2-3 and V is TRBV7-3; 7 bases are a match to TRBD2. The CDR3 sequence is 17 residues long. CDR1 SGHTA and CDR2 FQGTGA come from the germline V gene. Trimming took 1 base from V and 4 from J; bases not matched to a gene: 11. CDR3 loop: CASSLNAAGVGADTQYF. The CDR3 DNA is TGTGCCAGCAGCTTAAATGCCGCGGGAGTTGGCGCAGATACGCAGTATTTT.

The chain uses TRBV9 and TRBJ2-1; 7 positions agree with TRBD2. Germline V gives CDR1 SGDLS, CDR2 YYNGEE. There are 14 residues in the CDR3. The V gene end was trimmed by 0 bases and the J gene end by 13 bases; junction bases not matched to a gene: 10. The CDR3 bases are TGTGCCAGCAGCGTAGATACAGGACTAGGGATTCAGTTCTTC. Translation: CASSVDTGLGIQFF.

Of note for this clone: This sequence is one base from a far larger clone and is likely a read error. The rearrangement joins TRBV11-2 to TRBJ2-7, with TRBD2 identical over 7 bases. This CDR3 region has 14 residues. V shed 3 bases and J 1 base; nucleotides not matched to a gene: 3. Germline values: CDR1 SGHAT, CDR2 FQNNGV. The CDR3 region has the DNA TGTGCCAGCAGCTTGGGCGGGGGTTCCTACGAGCAGTACTTC. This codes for CASSLGGGSYEQYF.